This is a list of T cell receptor beta chains from one sample in a study of T cell responses to AZD1222 COVID-19 vaccine. Clones were sequenced by immunoSEQ multiplex PCR, and TCRdb holds only the in-frame ones, with some missing. The sample has approximately 110,000 clones, around 89% seen once. This specimen consisted of peripheral blood, obtained on day 0 of AZD1222 vaccination. Receptors were obtained from an adult in good health. CDR3s include the opening cysteine and the closing phenylalanine or tryptophan. The order of the fields is J gene, D gene, clone size, V gene, CDR3 protein, CDR3 DNA. The D gene is left open where the match is weak. Part of the rows lack a size; the others show once, few, many or a class for expanded clones.

J gene: TRBJ2-3; D gene: TRBD2; clone size: NA; V gene: TRBV9; CDR3 protein: CASSRSGRRGTDTQYF; CDR3 DNA: TGTGCCAGCAGTAGAAGCGGGAGGAGGGGGACAGATACGCAGTATTTT
J gene: TRBJ1-1; D gene: NA; clone size: NA; V gene: TRBV4-1; CDR3 protein: CASSQEGALNTEAFF; CDR3 DNA: TGCGCCAGCAGCCAAGAAGGAGCTCTGAACACTGAAGCTTTCTTT
J gene: TRBJ2-2; D gene: NA; clone size: NA; V gene: TRBV7-9; CDR3 protein: CASSLARGVSFTGELFF; CDR3 DNA: TGTGCCAGCAGCTTGGCCCGCGGGGTGTCATTCACCGGGGAGCTGTTTTTT
J gene: TRBJ1-2; D gene: NA; clone size: NA; V gene: TRBV7-3; CDR3 protein: CASSRDNYGYTF; CDR3 DNA: TGTGCCAGCAGCCGGGACAACTATGGCTACACCTTC
J gene: TRBJ2-7; D gene: NA; clone size: NA; V gene: TRBV12-2; CDR3 protein: CASRPPADRAWTRRYPGLSEQYF; CDR3 DNA: TGTGCAAGTCGCCCCCCGGCGGACAGGGCGTGGACTAGGCGATACCCCGGATTATCCGAGCAGTACTTC
J gene: TRBJ1-1; D gene: NA; clone size: NA; V gene: TRBV28; CDR3 protein: CASSTTENTEAFF; CDR3 DNA: TGTGCCAGCAGCACGACCGAGAACACTGAAGCTTTCTTT
J gene: TRBJ1-4; D gene: TRBD1; clone size: NA; V gene: TRBV19; CDR3 protein: CASSIGTGFDEKLFF; CDR3 DNA: TGTGCCAGTAGTATCGGGACAGGGTTTGATGAAAAACTGTTTTTT
J gene: TRBJ1-3; D gene: TRBD1; clone size: once; V gene: TRBV5-5; CDR3 protein: CASSVQGLGGNTIYF; CDR3 DNA: TGTGCCAGCAGCGTACAGGGGTTAGGTGGAAACACCATATATTTT
J gene: TRBJ1-4; D gene: NA; clone size: NA; V gene: TRBV4-2; CDR3 protein: CASSQDTGATNEKLFF; CDR3 DNA: TGTGCCAGCAGCCAAGATACCGGCGCAACTAATGAAAAACTGTTTTTT
J gene: TRBJ2-1; D gene: NA; clone size: few; V gene: TRBV3-1/TRBV3-2; CDR3 protein: CASSPPHAWGTSYNEQFF; CDR3 DNA: TGTGCCAGCAGCCCACCCCACGCGTGGGGGACCTCCTACAATGAGCAGTTCTTC
J gene: TRBJ1-1; D gene: NA; clone size: NA; V gene: TRBV2; CDR3 protein: CASGNEVNTEAFF; CDR3 DNA: TGTGCCAGCGGAAACGAGGTGAACACTGAAGCTTTCTTT
J gene: TRBJ2-1; D gene: TRBD1; clone size: NA; V gene: TRBV28; CDR3 protein: CASSLGLTGTGGNEQFF; CDR3 DNA: TGTGCCAGCAGTTTAGGACTAACCGGGACAGGGGGCAATGAGCAGTTCTTC
J gene: TRBJ1-5; D gene: NA; clone size: NA; V gene: TRBV15; CDR3 protein: CATSREGGQPQHF; CDR3 DNA: TGTGCCACCAGCAGAGAGGGAGGGCAGCCCCAGCATTTT
J gene: TRBJ2-2; D gene: TRBD1; clone size: NA; V gene: TRBV18; CDR3 protein: CASSLGQGIGELFF; CDR3 DNA: TGTGCCAGCTCACTCGGACAGGGTATCGGGGAGCTGTTTTTT
J gene: TRBJ1-5; D gene: TRBD1; clone size: NA; V gene: TRBV28; CDR3 protein: CASSSDRGGQPQHF; CDR3 DNA: TGTGCCAGCAGTTCCGACAGGGGTGGTCAGCCCCAGCATTTT
J gene: TRBJ1-2; D gene: NA; clone size: NA; V gene: TRBV27; CDR3 protein: CASSLKRLTNDGYTF; CDR3 DNA: TGTGCCAGCAGTTTAAAACGCTTAACCAATGATGGCTACACCTTC
J gene: TRBJ2-7; D gene: TRBD1; clone size: NA; V gene: TRBV5-1; CDR3 protein: CASSLPGQGREQYF; CDR3 DNA: TGCGCCAGCAGCTTACCGGGACAGGGAAGAGAGCAGTACTTC
J gene: TRBJ1-1; D gene: NA; clone size: NA; V gene: TRBV7-3; CDR3 protein: CASSPVGNTEAFF; CDR3 DNA: TGTGCCAGCAGCCCTGTGGGGAACACTGAAGCTTTCTTT
J gene: TRBJ2-7; D gene: TRBD1; clone size: NA; V gene: TRBV29-1; CDR3 protein: CSVGVFITGAEQYF; CDR3 DNA: TGCAGCGTTGGGGTTTTTATTACAGGGGCCGAGCAGTACTTC
J gene: TRBJ2-7; D gene: NA; clone size: NA; V gene: TRBV2; CDR3 protein: CASNGVGGVEQYF; CDR3 DNA: TGTGCCAGCAACGGGGTCGGGGGCGTCGAGCAGTACTTC
J gene: TRBJ2-1; D gene: TRBD2; clone size: NA; V gene: TRBV6-4; CDR3 protein: CASSDTWTSGDKSYNEQFF; CDR3 DNA: TGTGCCAGCAGTGACACTTGGACTAGCGGAGACAAATCCTACAATGAGCAGTTCTTC
J gene: TRBJ1-1; D gene: NA; clone size: NA; V gene: TRBV28; CDR3 protein: CASPPGGPENTEAFF; CDR3 DNA: TGTGCCAGCCCCCCGGGGGGACCGGAGAACACTGAAGCTTTCTTT
J gene: TRBJ2-7; D gene: TRBD1; clone size: once; V gene: TRBV10-3; CDR3 protein: CAISDRALREQYF; CDR3 DNA: TGTGCCATCAGCGACAGGGCTTTACGAGAGCAGTACTTC
J gene: TRBJ1-2; D gene: NA; clone size: NA; V gene: TRBV27; CDR3 protein: CASSLGPGRGYGYTF; CDR3 DNA: TGTGCCAGCAGTTTAGGTCCGGGACGTGGATATGGCTACACCTTC
J gene: TRBJ2-2; D gene: NA; clone size: NA; V gene: TRBV10-1; CDR3 protein: CASGTQGSGELFF; CDR3 DNA: TGCGCCAGCGGGACTCAGGGATCCGGGGAGCTGTTTTTT
J gene: TRBJ2-1; D gene: NA; clone size: NA; V gene: TRBV29-1; CDR3 protein: CSVPPGLHNEQFF; CDR3 DNA: TGCAGCGTTCCACCGGGACTTCACAATGAGCAGTTCTTC
J gene: TRBJ2-7; D gene: NA; clone size: NA; V gene: TRBV7-2; CDR3 protein: CASSLSKGSEQYF; CDR3 DNA: TGTGCCAGCAGCTTATCTAAGGGTTCCGAGCAGTACTTC
J gene: TRBJ2-2; D gene: NA; clone size: NA; V gene: TRBV11-2; CDR3 protein: CASSRLPNTGELFF; CDR3 DNA: TGTGCCAGCAGCCGTTTGCCGAACACCGGGGAGCTGTTTTTT
J gene: TRBJ2-7; D gene: NA; clone size: NA; V gene: TRBV6-5; CDR3 protein: CASSLRGETYEQYF; CDR3 DNA: TGTGCCAGCAGCCTGAGAGGGGAAACCTACGAGCAGTACTTC
J gene: TRBJ1-5; D gene: NA; clone size: NA; V gene: TRBV6-6; CDR3 protein: CASTGQMGNQPQHF; CDR3 DNA: TGTGCCAGCACCGGACAGATGGGCAATCAGCCCCAGCATTTT
J gene: TRBJ1-1; D gene: NA; clone size: NA; V gene: TRBV30; CDR3 protein: CAWRGDDVVTEAFF; CDR3 DNA: TGTGCCTGGAGGGGGGATGACGTTGTGACTGAAGCTTTCTTT
J gene: TRBJ2-5; D gene: TRBD1; clone size: NA; V gene: TRBV28; CDR3 protein: CASSPPGQRRETQYF; CDR3 DNA: TGTGCCAGCAGTCCTCCGGGACAGAGGCGGGAGACCCAGTACTTC
J gene: TRBJ1-6; D gene: NA; clone size: NA; V gene: TRBV2; CDR3 protein: CASSGSGTSPLHF; CDR3 DNA: TGTGCCAGCAGTGGCTCGGGCACGTCACCCCTCCACTTT
J gene: TRBJ2-7; D gene: NA; clone size: NA; V gene: TRBV3-1/TRBV3-2; CDR3 protein: CASSQYTTKAQYF; CDR3 DNA: TGTGCCAGCAGCCAGTACACAACAAAGGCGCAGTACTTC
J gene: TRBJ2-1; D gene: NA; clone size: NA; V gene: TRBV2; CDR3 protein: CASSRGLIYNEQFF; CDR3 DNA: TGTGCCAGCAGCAGGGGACTAATCTACAATGAGCAGTTCTTC
J gene: TRBJ2-1; D gene: TRBD1; clone size: NA; V gene: TRBV11-2; CDR3 protein: CASSPGQVKGNEQFF; CDR3 DNA: TGTGCCAGCAGTCCAGGACAGGTGAAGGGGAATGAGCAGTTCTTC
J gene: TRBJ1-3; D gene: TRBD1; clone size: NA; V gene: TRBV28; CDR3 protein: CASSFRGLGGNTIYF; CDR3 DNA: TGTGCCAGCAGTTTTAGGGGGCTAGGTGGAAACACCATATATTTT
J gene: TRBJ1-1; D gene: NA; clone size: NA; V gene: TRBV21-1; CDR3 protein: CASTMSGGTEAFF; CDR3 DNA: TGTGCCAGCACCATGAGTGGCGGCACTGAAGCTTTCTTT
J gene: TRBJ2-7; D gene: TRBD1; clone size: NA; V gene: TRBV10-3; CDR3 protein: CAISEDRASSYEQYF; CDR3 DNA: TGTGCCATCAGTGAGGACAGGGCAAGCTCCTACGAGCAGTACTTC
J gene: TRBJ2-5; D gene: NA; clone size: NA; V gene: TRBV6-6; CDR3 protein: CASRLPGRSEETQYF; CDR3 DNA: TGTGCCAGCAGACTCCCCGGACGGAGTGAAGAGACCCAGTACTTC
J gene: TRBJ2-7; D gene: TRBD1; clone size: NA; V gene: TRBV6-5; CDR3 protein: CASSHRGSYEQYF; CDR3 DNA: TGTGCCAGCAGCCACAGGGGAAGCTACGAGCAGTACTTC